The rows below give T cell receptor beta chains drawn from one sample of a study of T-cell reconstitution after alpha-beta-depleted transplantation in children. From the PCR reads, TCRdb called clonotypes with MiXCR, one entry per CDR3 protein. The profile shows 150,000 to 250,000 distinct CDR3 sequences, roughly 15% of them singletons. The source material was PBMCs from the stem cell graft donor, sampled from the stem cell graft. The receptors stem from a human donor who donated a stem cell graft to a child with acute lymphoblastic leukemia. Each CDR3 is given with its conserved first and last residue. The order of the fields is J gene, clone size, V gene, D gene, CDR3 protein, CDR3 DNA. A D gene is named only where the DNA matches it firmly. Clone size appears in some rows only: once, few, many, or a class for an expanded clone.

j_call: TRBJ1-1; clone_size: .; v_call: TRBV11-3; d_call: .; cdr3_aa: CASSPQRNREAFF; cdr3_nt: TGTGCCAGCAGCCCCCAAAGGAACAGGGAGGCTTTCTTT
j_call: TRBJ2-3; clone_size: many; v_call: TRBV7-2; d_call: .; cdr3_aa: CASSLDRLTTTDTQYF; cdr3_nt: TGTGCCAGCAGCTTAGATCGGCTAACTACCACAGATACGCAGTATTTT
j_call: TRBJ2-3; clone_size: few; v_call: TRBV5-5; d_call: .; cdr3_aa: CASSSDPTDTQYF; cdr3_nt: TGTGCCAGCAGTTCCGACCCCACAGATACGCAGTATTTT
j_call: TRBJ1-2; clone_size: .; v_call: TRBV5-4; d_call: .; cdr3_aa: CASSLSRGPNYGYTF; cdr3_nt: TGTGCCAGCAGCTTGTCAAGGGGCCCTAACTATGGCTACACCTTC
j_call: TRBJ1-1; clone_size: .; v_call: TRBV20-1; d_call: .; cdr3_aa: CSAPRAATGNTEAFF; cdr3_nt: TGCAGTGCTCCAAGGGCGGCCACTGGGAACACTGAAGCTTTCTTT
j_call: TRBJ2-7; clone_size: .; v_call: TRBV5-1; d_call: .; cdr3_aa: CASKPSLSGNYEQYF; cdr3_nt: TGCGCCAGCAAGCCCTCCCTCTCCGGGAACTACGAGCAGTACTTC
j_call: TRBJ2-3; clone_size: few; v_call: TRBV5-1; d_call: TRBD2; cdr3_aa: CASNQREGRNTQYF; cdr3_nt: TGCGCCAGCAATCAGCGGGAGGGGCGGAATACGCAGTATTTT
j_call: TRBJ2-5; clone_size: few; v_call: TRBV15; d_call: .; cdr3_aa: CATSTGGWLFQETQYF; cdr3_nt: TGTGCCACCAGCACCGGGGGCTGGCTTTTCCAAGAGACCCAGTACTTC
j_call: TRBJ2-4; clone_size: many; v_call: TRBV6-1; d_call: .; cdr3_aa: CASSTRGKNIQYF; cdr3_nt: TGTGCCAGCAGCACCCGGGGGAAAAACATTCAGTACTTC
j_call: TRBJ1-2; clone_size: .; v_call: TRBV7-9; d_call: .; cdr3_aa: CASSLASGYGYTF; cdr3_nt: TGTGCCAGCAGCTTAGCGTCAGGCTATGGCTACACCTTC
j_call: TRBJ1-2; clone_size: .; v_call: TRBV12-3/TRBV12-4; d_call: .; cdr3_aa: CASSHRVKNGYTF; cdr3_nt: TGTGCCAGTTCCCACAGGGTTAAGAATGGCTACACCTTC
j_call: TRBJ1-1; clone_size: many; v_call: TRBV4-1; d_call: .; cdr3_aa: CASSHARGGEAFF; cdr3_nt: TGCGCCAGCAGCCACGCACGAGGTGGCGAAGCTTTCTTT
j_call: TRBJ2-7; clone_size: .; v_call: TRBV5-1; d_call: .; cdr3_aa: CASSLQVGGSYEQYF; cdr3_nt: TGCGCCAGCAGCCTGCAAGTAGGAGGCTCCTACGAGCAGTACTTC
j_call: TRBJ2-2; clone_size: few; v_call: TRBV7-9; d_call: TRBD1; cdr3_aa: CASSLAQGSNTGELFF; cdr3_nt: TGTGCCAGCAGCTTAGCACAGGGGTCGAACACCGGGGAGCTGTTTTTT
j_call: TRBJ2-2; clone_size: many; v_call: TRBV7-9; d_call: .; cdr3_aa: CASSPWTAPGELFF; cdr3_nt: TGTGCCAGCAGCCCGTGGACAGCCCCCGGGGAGCTGTTTTTT
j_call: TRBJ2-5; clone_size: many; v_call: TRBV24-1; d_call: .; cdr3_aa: CATSDSVRKTQYF; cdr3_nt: TGTGCCACCAGTGATTCGGTTAGGAAGACCCAGTACTTC
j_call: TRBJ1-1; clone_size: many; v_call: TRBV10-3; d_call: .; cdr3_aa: CAISEGGSRTEAFF; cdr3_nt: TGTGCCATCAGTGAGGGGGGGTCGCGCACTGAAGCTTTCTTT
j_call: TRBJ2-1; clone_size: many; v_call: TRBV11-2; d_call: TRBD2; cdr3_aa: CASSGSLAGSSYNEQFF; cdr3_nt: TGTGCCAGCAGCGGATCCCTAGCGGGGAGCTCCTACAATGAGCAGTTCTTC
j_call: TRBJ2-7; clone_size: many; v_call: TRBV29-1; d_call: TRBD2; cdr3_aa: CSVVLAGVIYEQYF; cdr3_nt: TGCAGCGTTGTGCTAGCGGGAGTAATATACGAGCAGTACTTC
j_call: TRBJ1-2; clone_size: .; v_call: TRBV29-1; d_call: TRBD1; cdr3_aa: CSVESLTQTGGYGYTF; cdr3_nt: TGCAGCGTTGAGTCCCTTACCCAGACAGGGGGCTATGGCTACACCTTC
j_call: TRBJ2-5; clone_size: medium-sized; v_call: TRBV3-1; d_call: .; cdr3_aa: CASSQVGSGQQETQYF; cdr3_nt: TGTGCCAGCAGCCAAGTAGGTTCGGGGCAGCAAGAGACCCAGTACTTC
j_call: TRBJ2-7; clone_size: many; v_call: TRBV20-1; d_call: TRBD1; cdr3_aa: CSARERQGYEQYF; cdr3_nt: TGCAGTGCTAGAGAACGACAGGGCTACGAGCAGTACTTC
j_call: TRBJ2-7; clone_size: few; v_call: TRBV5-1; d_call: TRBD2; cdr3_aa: CASSPLGTSVPYEQYF; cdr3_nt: TGCGCCAGCAGCCCCCTTGGGACTAGCGTTCCCTACGAGCAGTACTTC